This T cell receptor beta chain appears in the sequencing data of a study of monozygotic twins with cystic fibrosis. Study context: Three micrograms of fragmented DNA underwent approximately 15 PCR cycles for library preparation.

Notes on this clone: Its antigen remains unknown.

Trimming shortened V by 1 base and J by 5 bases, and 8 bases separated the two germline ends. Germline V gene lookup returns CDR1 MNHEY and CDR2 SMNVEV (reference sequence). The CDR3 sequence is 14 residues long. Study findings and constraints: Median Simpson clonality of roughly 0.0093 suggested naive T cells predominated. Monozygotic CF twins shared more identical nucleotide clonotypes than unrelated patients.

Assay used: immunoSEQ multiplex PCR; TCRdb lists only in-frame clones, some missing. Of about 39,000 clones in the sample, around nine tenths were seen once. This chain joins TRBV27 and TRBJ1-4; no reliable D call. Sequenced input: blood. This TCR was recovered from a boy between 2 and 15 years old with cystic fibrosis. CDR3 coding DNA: TGTGCCAGCAGTTTATATGGAGGGAATGAAAAACTGTTTTTT. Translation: CASSLYGGNEKLFF.